Below, 28 T cell receptor beta chains from the same sample are listed, as sequenced in a study of OX40 agonist ivuxolimab in advanced cancers. The method was immunoSEQ multiplex PCR; TCRdb's version includes in-frame clones alone and lacks a portion of them. The top ten hold 3.1% of the sample, which has about 57,000 clones, around 80% seen once. The source was CD4+ or CD8+ T cells sorted from blood, collected in a trial of the OX40 agonist ivuxolimab. The receptors come from an adult with an advanced solid tumor such as melanoma, head and neck, liver or kidney cancer.

The count of this clone is one. This chain links TRBV28 with TRBJ1-5, with unresolved D. The germline gives CDR1 MDHEN, CDR2 SYDVKM. Trimming took off 7 bases at V and 6 bases at J, with 13 bases between the two ends. This CDR3 is 13 amino acids long. The CDR3 nucleotides are TGTGCCAGCACCGAACAGATCTTTCAGCCCCAGCATTTT. Translation: CASTEQIFQPQHF.

The CDR3 sequence is CASSFSVGNEQFF. The CDR3 nucleotides read TGTGCCAGCAGCTTTTCGGTAGGGAATGAGCAGTTCTTC. V is TRBV5-5 and J is TRBJ2-1, with unresolved D. Looked up from germline, CDR1 is SGHKS and CDR2 is YYEKEE (reference sequence). With 2 bases removed from V and 7 bases from J, the gap between germline ends came to 10 bases. This CDR3 is built from 13 residues. Combining the CDR3 with reference TRBV5-5 and TRBJ2-1 gives the whole variable domain DAGVTQSPTHLIKTRGQQVTLRCSPISGHKSVSWYQQVLGQGPQFIFQYYEKEERGRGNFPDRFSARQFPNYSSELNVNALLLGDSALYLCASSFSVGNEQFFGPGTRLTVL.

The chain is built from TRBV27 and TRBJ1-1; unclear D gene. Trimming pared 7 bases from V and 1 base from J, leaving 10 bases between. Germline V gives CDR1 MNHEY, CDR2 SMNVEV (reference sequence). The CDR3 totals 13 residues. The CDR3 region is CASMGRQNTEAFF. The CDR3 DNA reads TGTGCCAGCATGGGCAGGCAGAACACTGAAGCTTTCTTT.

This chain links TRBV5-1 with TRBJ2-5; TRBD2 matches at 13 bases. The CDR3 is 16 amino acids. The V gene's germline CDR1 is SGHRS and CDR2 YFSETQ. With V trimmed by 4 bases and J by 0 bases, 3 bases remained unmatched. The CDR3 nucleotides are TGCGCCAGCAGCGTGGGACTAGCGGGGTACCAAGAGACCCAGTACTTC. Residues: CASSVGLAGYQETQYF.

This clone was observed a single time. This chain joins TRBV19 and TRBJ1-6; D perhaps matches TRBD1 (5 bases). The ends were cut back, 7 bases at V and 0 bases at J, with 10 bases in the middle. The CDR3 is made up of 15 amino acids. Germline V lookup: CDR1 LNHDA, CDR2 SQIVND (reference sequence). The CDR3 DNA reads TGTGCCAGTAAGGGGTCCAGCTCCTATAATTCACCCCTCCACTTT. Its protein is CASKGSSSYNSPLHF. The variable domain in full, completed from reference TRBV19 and TRBJ1-6, reads DGGITQSPKYLFRKEGQNVTLSCEQNLNHDAMYWYRQDPGQGLRLIYYSQIVNDFQKGDIAEGYSVSREKKESFPLTVTSAQKNPTAFYLCASKGSSSYNSPLHFGNGTRLTVT.

V gene TRBV7-9 combines with J gene TRBJ1-6; the D is unclear. The ends were cut back, 5 bases at V and 7 bases at J, with 12 bases in the middle. The CDR3 loop spans 14 amino acids. Germline assignment: CDR1 SEHNR and CDR2 FQNEAQ (reference sequence). The CDR3 loop is CASSKRSANSPLHF. The CDR3 DNA is TGTGCCAGCAGCAAGCGATCGGCGAATTCACCCCTCCACTTT.

CDR3 amino acids: CASSGVGLDTQYF. Written as DNA, the CDR3 is TGTGCCAGCAGTGGGGTAGGGTTAGATACGCAGTATTTT. This chain connects TRBV6-1 to TRBJ2-3; D is unresolved. The CDR3 runs 13 residues. V was clipped by 4 bases and J by 5 bases, with 10 bases between them. Germline lookup yields CDR1 MNHNS and CDR2 SASEGT.

The chain couples TRBV19 to TRBJ2-1; D perhaps matches TRBD2 (6 bases). Germline V gives CDR1 LNHDA, CDR2 SQIVND (reference sequence). This CDR3 is 15 amino acids long. V lost 8 bases, J lost 5 bases, and 19 bases lay in between. The CDR3 protein is CASHHPGGNNNEQFF. In DNA, the CDR3 is TGTGCCAGTCATCACCCTGGGGGGAACAACAATGAGCAGTTCTTC.

This clone is classed as medium-sized (0.01 to 0.1%). The rearrangement uses TRBV4-2 and TRBJ2-7; TRBD2 is a possible D gene (6 bases). There are 16 residues in the CDR3. CDR1 and CDR2 (germline): LGHNA, YNFKEQ. The ends were cut back, 1 base at V and 2 bases at J, with 15 bases in the middle. The CDR3 nucleotides are TGTGCCAGCAGCCAAGGGTCGCTAGCGAGCACCTACGAGCAGTACTTC. Its protein is CASSQGSLASTYEQYF.

The chain couples TRBV5-1 to TRBJ2-5; 8 bases map to TRBD2. The CDR3 is 16 amino acids. The germline V gene encodes CDR1 SGHRS and CDR2 YFSETQ. The trim removed 5 bases at V and 2 bases at J, leaving 11 bases unmatched. The CDR3 DNA reads TGCGCCAGCAGGCCTCTAGCGAGCGGGGGACAAGAGACCCAGTACTTC. Its translation: CASRPLASGGQETQYF.

The chain has TRBV7-3 and TRBJ2-5; D unclear. The CDR3 sequence is 13 residues long. Germline CDR1 is SGHTA and CDR2 is FQGTGA. Trimming stripped 2 bases from V and 1 base from J, with 5 bases between. The CDR3 sequence is CASSLSAQETQYF. DNA of the CDR3: TGTGCCAGCAGCTTATCGGCCCAAGAGACCCAGTACTTC.

The chain combines TRBV5-6 with TRBJ2-7; 9 bases agree with TRBD2. With 5 bases clipped from V and 2 bases from J, the junction kept 5 bases outside the gene matches. The CDR3 runs to 14 residues. Germline V gene sequence: CDR1 SGHDT, CDR2 YYEEEE. CDR3 loop: CASSTRGRAYEQYF. CDR3 bases: TGTGCCAGCAGTACCCGCGGGAGGGCCTACGAGCAGTACTTC.

The chain employs TRBV2 and TRBJ1-4; 8 bases are shared with TRBD1. Trimming removed 5 bases from V and 4 bases from J; junction bases left unmatched: 6. CDR1 SNHLY and CDR2 FYNNEI come from the germline V gene. CDR3 length equals 15 residues. As DNA, the CDR3 is TGTGCCAGCAGTTCAGGGGGCCGGAATAATGAAAAACTGTTTTTT. Its translation is CASSSGGRNNEKLFF. The full variable domain, in which reference TRBV2 and TRBJ1-4 provide the parts outside the CDR3, is EPEVTQTPSHQVTQMGQEVILRCVPISNHLYFYWYRQILGQKVEFLVSFYNNEISEKSEIFDDQFSVERPDGSNFTLKIRSTKLEDSAMYFCASSSGGRNNEKLFFGSGTQLSVL.

The rearrangement joins TRBV5-1 to TRBJ2-4; TRBD2 matches at 11 bases. The CDR3 is made up of 15 amino acids. Germline CDR1 and CDR2: SGHRS and YFSETQ. The V and J ends lost 5 bases and 3 bases, in that order; junction bases with no gene match: 4. The CDR3: CASSTSGSGKNIQYF. The CDR3 DNA reads TGCGCCAGCAGTACTAGCGGGAGTGGCAAAAACATTCAGTACTTC.

The chain carries TRBV30 and TRBJ1-4; 7 bases fit TRBD1. The CDR3 totals 13 residues. V dropped 3 bases and J dropped 8; count of bases not matched to a gene: 6. The germline V gene has CDR1 GTSNPN and CDR2 SVGIG (reference sequence). DNA of the CDR3: TGTGCCTGGAGGACACAGGGGACGGAAAAACTGTTTTTT. Amino acids: CAWRTQGTEKLFF.

The chain recombines TRBV23-1 with TRBJ2-7; TRBD1 aligns across 7 bases. TRBV23-1 is recorded as an ORF, its role being uncertain. The CDR3 totals 15 residues. J lost 3 bases, V lost 2 bases, and 7 bases had no gene match. CDR3 DNA sequence: TGCGCCAGCAGTCAACCCCAGGGGGATGTCTACGAGCAGTACTTC. Encoded protein: CASSQPQGDVYEQYF.

This clone was counted a single time. This sequence joins TRBV9 and TRBJ2-7; D not certain. The CDR3 runs to 15 residues. Germline assignment: CDR1 SGDLS and CDR2 YYNGEE. Trimming shortened V by 0 bases and J by 3 bases, and 13 bases separated the two germline ends. CDR3 sequence reads: CASSVGIASSYEQYF. CDR3 DNA: TGTGCCAGCAGCGTAGGAATCGCTAGTAGCTACGAGCAGTACTTC.

V and J are TRBV18 and TRBJ1-5; D is undetermined. V was trimmed by 0 bases and J by 7 bases, leaving 4 bases between them. The CDR3 has 12 residues. Germline V CDR1 and CDR2: KGHSH, LQKENI. In DNA, the CDR3 is TGTGCCAGCTCACCACCGGGCCAGCCCCAGCATTTT. Its translation is CASSPPGQPQHF.

This chain connects TRBV30 to TRBJ2-5; D tentatively reads TRBD1 or TRBD2 (6 bases each). Trimming took off 5 bases at V and 2 bases at J, with 12 bases between the two ends. In germline, CDR1 is GTSNPN, CDR2 SVGIG (reference sequence). This CDR3 is built from 13 residues. The CDR3 sequence: CAWCPGAQETQYF. CDR3 DNA: TGTGCCTGGTGCCCGGGGGCTCAAGAGACCCAGTACTTC.

The chain is built from TRBV7-9 and TRBJ1-1, with a tentative D call TRBD1 (5 bases). This CDR3 spans 15 amino acids. The germline V gene encodes CDR1 SEHNR and CDR2 FQNEAQ (reference sequence). V was clipped by 4 bases and J by 3 bases, with 15 bases between them. Here the CDR3 reads CASSSPPRGDTEAFF. In nucleotides, the CDR3 is TGTGCCAGCAGCTCACCCCCGCGGGGGGACACTGAAGCTTTCTTT.

This clone was counted a single time. The chain is built from TRBV6-1 and TRBJ2-5; D unclear. The germline CDR1 and CDR2 sequences are MNHNS and SASEGT. The CDR3 length is 16 residues. V was trimmed by 3 bases and J by 2 bases, leaving 16 bases between them. Written as DNA, the CDR3 is TGTGCCAGCAGTGACCTCGGAAAGGAAGGTCAAGAGACCCAGTACTTC. Its translation: CASSDLGKEGQETQYF.

The CDR3 loop is CASTPVEGGPQETQYF. For the CDR3, the DNA is TGTGCCAGCACCCCTGTAGAGGGAGGGCCCCAAGAGACCCAGTACTTC. The genes are TRBV5-4 and TRBJ2-5; 7 bases map to TRBD2. This CDR3 has 16 residues. Losses at the gene ends were 6 bases for V and 1 base for J; bases not matched to a gene: 12. Looked up from germline, CDR1 is SGHNT and CDR2 is YYREEE (reference sequence).

This clone showed up just once. The rearrangement uses TRBV10-2 and TRBJ2-1; 12 bases are a match to TRBD2. Losses at the gene ends were 3 bases for V and 9 bases for J; bases not matched to a gene: 6. Germline V gene data show CDR1 as WSHSY and CDR2 as SAAADI. The length of the CDR3 is 15 residues. For the CDR3, the DNA is TGCGCCAGCAGTGACCTAGCGGGAGGGCCCAGTGAGCAGTTCTTC. This gives the protein CASSDLAGGPSEQFF.

The chain is built from TRBV28 and TRBJ1-2; perhaps TRBD1 as D (5 bases). This CDR3 contains 13 residues. Trimming removed 4 bases at V and 2 bases at J, with 8 bases between. Germline CDR1 and CDR2: MDHEN and SYDVKM. CDR3 nucleotides: TGTGCCAGCAGTTCTGGGGGGAACTATGGCTACACCTTC. This sequence encodes CASSSGGNYGYTF.

The chain links TRBV11-1 to TRBJ2-6; no clear D gene. The V and J ends lost 5 bases and 2 bases respectively, with 16 bases between them. Germline CDR1 SGHAT, CDR2 FQDESV (reference sequence). This CDR3 region has 17 residues. The CDR3: CASSPHLGGTGANVLTF. The CDR3 nucleotides read TGTGCCAGCAGCCCGCATCTCGGTGGCACTGGGGCCAACGTCCTGACTTTC.

The V call is TRBV7-2, the J call TRBJ1-2; the D is unclear. V lost 2 bases and J 7 bases, leaving 11 bases between the germline ends. The CDR3 runs to 13 residues. Per germline, CDR1 SGHTA and CDR2 FQGNSA. CDR3 sequence: CASSLQQRVGYTF. CDR3 bases: TGTGCCAGCAGCTTACAACAGAGGGTTGGCTACACCTTC.

This chain joins TRBV7-9 and TRBJ1-6; D might be TRBD1 (6 bases). Germline V lookup: CDR1 SEHNR, CDR2 FQNEAQ (reference sequence). The V end was cut by 5 bases, the J end by 12 bases, with 14 bases between. The CDR3 sequence is 13 residues long. In nucleotides, the CDR3 is TGTGCCAGCAGCCGACCAGGGGAGCGACCCCTCCACTTT. Residues: CASSRPGERPLHF.

This clone has only one observation. The chain has TRBV5-6 and TRBJ1-2; tentatively, D is TRBD1 (6 bases). Per germline, CDR1 SGHDT and CDR2 YYEEEE. Trimming removed 4 bases at V and 9 bases at J, with 19 bases between. The CDR3 covers 14 residues. The CDR3 region is CASSPGPGESRYTF. The CDR3 nucleotides read TGTGCCAGCAGCCCCGGACCAGGGGAGTCTCGCTACACCTTC.